This T cell receptor beta chain was sequenced in a study of shared clonotypes between healthy human individuals (dated by TCRdb to between 2020 and 2021). Looking at the study overall: The cohort included a few men and a couple of women between 18 and 49 years of age. For each donor, CD4 naive and CD4 memory were each given three plates, CD8 naive was given two plates, and CD8 memory was given one plate. Different laboratories and diverse techniques were used to prepare libraries and sequence TCR repertoires, to increase sequencing depth and limit assay-specific biases. The study deeply sequenced blood TCR repertoires of about 5 healthy adults to estimate repertoire size and the extent of clonotype sharing between individuals. Leukapheresis yielded between about 0.85 and 9.5 billion PBMCs per donor.

The research as a whole found: Because the study included only a small number of donors, the genetic and exposure-history diversity represented was limited. Based on pairwise subsampling, the degree of clonotype sharing among donors was expected to be affected by sequencing depth. Naive subsets generally had larger estimated clonotype richness than memory subsets. Even with the large sequencing depth, rarefaction of the sorted-subset datasets indicated that sequencing was incomplete. Clonotypes shared by all four sorted-subset donors showed higher generation probabilities than non-shared clonotypes. Sharing across a few donors was observed for roughly 5.4% of naive CD4, about 4% of naive CD8, roughly 2.3% of memory CD4, and about 0.4% of memory CD8 clonotypes. Sampling was restricted to blood, and TCR repertoires in tissues likely differ from the TCR repertoires found in blood.

Using the deep immunoSEQ assay, multiplex PCR amplified TCR CDR3 regions from genomic DNA. For each cell subset, the extracted genomic DNA was distributed evenly across all wells of several immunoSEQ 96-well plates, and each plate served as one replicate. For sorted subsets, approximately 190 ng of genomic DNA, equivalent to 25,000 to 30,000 T cell genomes, went into each replicate PCR. The purified libraries were quantified using a Qubit 3.0 fluorometer, sized with a Bioanalyzer 2100, and then quantified again using the KAPA Library Quantification kit. Each immunoSEQ 96-well plate was sequenced on its own single-read 150-cycle Illumina NextSeq 550 flow cell. From the authors' description of their analysis: Because the immunoSEQ output held only junctional sequences and lacked quality scores, the filtering could not match the filtering applied to full-length reads. Sequences were annotated with PyIR, a Python wrapper for IgBLAST v1.9, and V/J genes and CDR3 were assigned using IMGT germline references. Reads were filtered out if the reads had weak V/J assignments (E-value above 1e-6), no CDR3, stop codons, out-of-frame junctions, or ambiguous translated residues. V3J clonotypes were defined as sequences sharing the same inferred V gene, J gene, and CDR3 amino acid sequence. The percentage overlap between two repertoires was calculated by dividing the number of shared unique clonotypes by the size of the smaller repertoire. RTK rarefaction, the Chao1 estimator, and Recon v2.1 estimates of unobserved clonotypes were used to assess repertoire richness. For all TCRbeta clonotypes obtained by the gDNA method from four donors, generation probabilities were computed with OLGA. Imported from immuneACCESS, the table was reduced by TCRdb to in-frame sequences with V and J called. These copies leave out some clones; in studies compared against another copy, an unresolved V gene accounts for under half, and the cause of the remainder is not known. From that table come the V and J calls and clone size; the DNA was used to work out D and trimming. The table for this sample lists over a million clones; around three quarters of them were counted only once. Of the sample, more than 0.5% falls within the top ten clones.

The germline V gene (reference sequence) gives CDR1 as DFQATT and CDR2 as SNEGSKA. V sheds 6 bases and J sheds 5 bases, leaving 8 bases between their ends. The CDR3 has 10 amino acids, counting the end cysteine and phenylalanine. Solely the CDR3 DNA is kept, with 30 bases framed from the first base. Healthy HIV-negative adults with no recently reported acute infections or vaccinations were included as donors. Only Caucasian adults living in Nashville, Tennessee, USA were represented among the donors. Magnetic negative selection was used to enrich CD4+ T cells, after which naive cells were positively selected on CD45RA and the negative fraction became the memory subset. Blood was collected by leukapheresis, and PBMCs were isolated by Ficoll-Histopaque density gradient centrifugation and then cryopreserved in liquid nitrogen vapor phase. Analytical flow cytometry was used to check the purity and quantity of each magnetically sorted T cell population. From each sorted fraction, genomic DNA was isolated and quantified by UV absorbance on a Nanodrop 2000c.

With respect to this clone: The specificity of this receptor is unknown. No clone much larger than this one lies a single base away; base qualities are absent.

This receptor was identified in a man between 18 and 35 years old in good health. Some clones in this sample may be carry-over from other donors' samples. The specimen was memory CD4+ T cells from PBMCs. Read against the paper, the sample's cell subset or site label means: CD45RA-negative fraction. Rearrangement joined TRBV20-1 to TRBJ2-7, with no D gene named confidently. CDR3 reads: CSASPDEQYF. The DNA reads as follows: TGCAGTGCCTCTCCCGACGAGCAGTACTTC.